The rows below give T cell receptor beta chains drawn from one sample of a study of beta chain features in type 1 diabetes. Sequenced by immunoSEQ multiplex PCR; TCRdb stores in-frame clones only, minus some. The repertoire holds hundreds of thousands of clones, with about 11% as singletons. Source material: naive CD4+ T cells from blood. The source is a man in his thirties or forties with type 1 diabetes. The conserved cysteine and the conserved F or W are not part of the CDR3 here.

TRBJ2-2,TRBV7-2,ASSLTGLTNTGELF
TRBJ2-5,TRBV4-1,ASSQVLRETQY
TRBJ1-2,TRBV30,ACWTGGAIGGYT
TRBJ2-7,TRBV7-2,ASSLGTGSYEQY
TRBJ1-6,TRBV7-2,ASSGRDRNSPLH
TRBJ1-5,TRBV2,ASSDLGAGQPQH
TRBJ1-1,TRBV7-2,ASSLRQGSTEAF
TRBJ2-4,TRBV19,ASSRRGLGTKNIQY
TRBJ2-7,TRBV28,ASSPRRASSYEQY
TRBJ2-2,TRBV12-5,ASGRGLRTGELF
TRBJ2-1,TRBV14,ASSGGTYNEQF
TRBJ1-6,TRBV4-3,ASSQDPRSPLH
TRBJ2-7,TRBV7-2,ASSLDRGPTYEQY
TRBJ2-5,TRBV27,ASSLSRKLRETQY
TRBJ2-5,TRBV4-2,AIRGNQETQY
TRBJ1-1,TRBV5-6,ASSLGGDTEAF
TRBJ2-3,TRBV7-3,ASSFETDTQY
TRBJ1-1,TRBV4-1,ASSQDGRVGTEAF
TRBJ1-2,TRBV19,ASTPQGSYGYT
TRBJ1-1,TRBV7-9,ASSLGSLGQLNTEAF
TRBJ2-1,TRBV7-9,ASSPEDSYNEQF
TRBJ1-2,TRBV6-6,ASSYATETYGYT
TRBJ1-6,TRBV5-4,ASSLSVLPPLH
TRBJ1-4,TRBV5-1,ASSSGTGQNEKLF
TRBJ1-2,TRBV2,ASTRGSLSYGYT
TRBJ2-5,TRBV7-2,ASSLGRQETQY
TRBJ2-1,TRBV6-6,ASSRGTDVEVQF
TRBJ1-4,TRBV4-3,ASSQSDRAHEKLF
TRBJ2-3,TRBV27,ASSPTSRGLDTQY
TRBJ1-4,TRBV18,ASSLAAGATNEKLF
TRBJ2-1,TRBV7-2,ASSLDRGRFNEQF
TRBJ2-3,TRBV6-6,ASSPLVDTQY
TRBJ2-1,TRBV4-1,ASSQDKGASGGAREQF
TRBJ1-6,TRBV2,ASSPRDSNSPLH
TRBJ2-3,TRBV7-8,ASSFEIAGADTQY
TRBJ1-1,TRBV28,ASSFPGTGLITEAF
TRBJ1-2,TRBV7-2,ASSLGPGPGSYGYT
TRBJ1-1,TRBV7-2,ASSHNTEAF
TRBJ2-3,TRBV5-4,ASSFLSTDTQY
TRBJ2-7,TRBV5-1,ASRGQDSYEQY
TRBJ1-1,TRBV4-1,ASSQPTENTEAF
TRBJ2-6,TRBV5-4,ASSQPGVSGANVLT
TRBJ2-7,TRBV19,ASSMAGYARYEQY
TRBJ2-5,TRBV5-1,ASSLGQQETQY
TRBJ1-2,TRBV7-2,ASSFETGDNGYT
TRBJ1-1,TRBV2,ASSEQGVETEAF